This T cell receptor beta chain was profiled in a study of tumor-infiltrating lymphocytes in primary liver carcinoma. Regarding this clonotype: The antigen is not known.

Trimming left V 1 base short and J 5 bases short, with 15 bases between. The CDR3 has 16 amino acids. General study findings and limits: Significantly greater top-250-clone fractions characterized tumors relative to blood (p = 0.039).

The blood RNA (from unsorted whole blood) was obtained, and germline DNA was also extracted. The patients carried chronic HBV infection and had received no treatment. The input was approximately 500 ng total RNA; TCR beta cDNA was made from it with a constant-region primer. Slightly modified ARM-PCR served as the procedure for the TCR beta libraries. These libraries came from three rounds of nested multiplex PCR. The opening two PCR rounds, 10 cycles each, paired TRBV1-TRBV30 forward primers with a C-beta reverse primer. Each CDR3 protein gets one entry after TCRdb re-called the multiplex PCR reads with MiXCR. This sample has some 190,000 distinct CDR3 sequences, with less than 65% found just once.

The genes are TRBV12-3 or TRBV12-4 and TRBJ2-1, with D perhaps TRBD2 (5 bases). This TCR came from a man in his forties with primary liver carcinoma and hepatitis B virus infection. Sequencing was carried out using peripheral blood. The CDR3 region is CASSLGFRGRNNEQFF. The CDR3 DNA is TGTGCCAGCAGTTTAGGGTTCAGAGGGCGTAACAATGAGCAGTTCTTC.